The TCR beta chain described here comes from a study of vaccination effects on CD4 cells after COVID-19. TCRdb's copy holds only in-frame clones and misses some; the assay was immunoSEQ multiplex PCR. The table records 80,000 to 95,000 clones, under 85% of them present only once. This clone has a single count. Its antigen is undetermined. Points from the study as a whole: No early post-infection timepoints were available in the study, which also included few convalescent patients.

V was cut by 5 bases and J by 5 bases, with 20 bases left in between. Germline V lookup: CDR1 MRHNA, CDR2 SNTAGT. This CDR3 is 16 amino acids long. Viral peptide pools were used in the ViraFEST assay to expand antigen-specific CD4+ T cells, and sequencing came afterward. At the end of around 11 days of culture, CD4+ T cells were isolated. Each participant received a vaccine that was either BNT162b2 or mRNA-1273, given as two doses. On both days 3 and 7, half of the culture medium was replaced with IL-2 medium. The chain carries TRBV6-4 and TRBJ2-3; D call uncertain. The receptor's source is a human donor who received a COVID-19 vaccine. The sequenced sample was CD4+ T cells from PBMCs cultured with HCoV-OC43 spike peptides, obtained after COVID-19 vaccination. Sample subset: HCoV-OC43 spike overlapping peptide pool stimulation. This CDR3 is CASSTSVSHGLDTQYF. For the CDR3, the DNA is TGTGCCAGCAGTACTTCCGTGTCTCACGGCCTAGATACGCAGTATTTT.